Below, 8 T cell receptor beta chains from the same sample are listed, as sequenced in a study of tumour-infiltrating T cells in Burkitt lymphoma. Repertoires were generated with immunoSEQ multiplex PCR, while TCRdb's copy carries only in-frame clones and drops some. The sample lists some 5,000 clones; roughly an eighth were seen once. The sample was tumor tissue. Receptor source: a human donor with Burkitt lymphoma.

The chain is built from TRBV7-9 and TRBJ1-2; 7 bases map to TRBD1. This CDR3 comprises 14 residues. J gave up 0 bases and V 5 bases, and 3 bases lay outside the gene matches. CDR1 is SEHNR and CDR2 is FQNEAQ in the germline V gene (reference sequence). CDR3 loop: CASSPTGPNYGYTF. CDR3 coding DNA: TGTGCCAGCAGCCCGACAGGGCCTAACTATGGCTACACCTTC.

The chain combines TRBV29-1 with TRBJ2-3; possible D gene TRBD2, 5 bases. The CDR3 sequence is 14 residues long. Trimming left V 4 bases short and J 10 bases short, with 21 bases between. Germline CDR1 reads SQVTM; CDR2 reads ANQGSEA. CDR3 sequence (DNA): TGCAGCGTTGCGTCTGGCGGGCAGATATTTGCGCAGTATTTT. Protein product: CSVASGGQIFAQYF.

In its sample, this clone was seen a few times. The V call is TRBV5-6, the J call TRBJ2-3, with TRBD2 matching over 9 bases. In germline, CDR1 is SGHDT, CDR2 YYEEEE. V was pared by 4 bases and J by 0 bases, with 6 bases of the junction left unmatched. The CDR3 consists of 16 residues. The CDR3 DNA follows: TGTGCCAGCAGCCTAGGACTAGCGAGTAGCACAGATACGCAGTATTTT. Encoded protein: CASSLGLASSTDTQYF.

The genes are TRBV5-6 and TRBJ1-4; tentatively, D is TRBD1 (5 bases). CDR1 is SGHDT and CDR2 is YYEEEE in the germline V gene. Trimming stripped 1 base from V and 4 bases from J, with 8 bases between. The CDR3 consists of 14 residues. The CDR3 DNA reads as TGTGCCAGCAGCTTGAAGACAGATAATGAAAAACTGTTTTTT. Amino acids: CASSLKTDNEKLFF.

CDR3 protein: CASSLIGETQYF. The CDR3 DNA reads as TGTGCCAGCAGTCTGATAGGGGAGACCCAGTACTTC. The chain uses TRBV28 and TRBJ2-5; D gene ambiguous. There are 12 residues in the CDR3. Per germline, CDR1 MDHEN and CDR2 SYDVKM. Trimming took 5 bases from V and 5 from J, leaving 9 bases between them. Based on the CDR3 plus reference TRBV28 and TRBJ2-5, the full variable domain is DVKVTQSSRYLVKRTGEKVFLECVQDMDHENMFWYRQDPGLGLRLIYFSYDVKMKEKGDIPEGYSVSREKKERFSLILESASTNQTSMYLCASSLIGETQYFGPGTRLLVL.

The chain carries TRBV6-4 and TRBJ2-1; 7 bases align to TRBD2. The CDR3 has 16 residues. CDR1 is MRHNA and CDR2 is SNTAGT in the germline V gene. Trimming cost V 0 bases and J 11 bases; bases outside gene matches: 13. The CDR3 DNA is TGTGCCAGCAGTGACTCATGGGGCGGGAGCTATAAGAAGCAGTTCTTC. It encodes CASSDSWGGSYKKQFF.

This chain connects TRBV4-1 to TRBJ2-7; D is possibly TRBD1 or TRBD2 (5 bases each). V lost 3 bases and J 5 bases, leaving 17 bases between the germline ends. The germline CDR1 and CDR2 sequences are MGHRA and YSYEKL. The CDR3 sequence is 15 residues long. This CDR3 is CASSQYMAGRDEQYF. In DNA, the CDR3 is TGCGCCAGCAGCCAGTATATGGCAGGGCGGGACGAGCAGTACTTC.

Only a few counts were recorded for this clone. The chain recombines TRBV28 with TRBJ2-7; TRBD2 matches 10 bases. V was pared by 3 bases and J by 2 bases, with 10 bases of the junction left unmatched. The CDR3 contains 17 residues. Germline V lookup: CDR1 MDHEN, CDR2 SYDVKM. The CDR3 is CASSFQASGRFPYEQYF. The DNA for the CDR3 is TGTGCCAGCAGTTTTCAGGCTAGCGGGAGATTCCCCTACGAGCAGTACTTC.